This TCR beta chain was captured by sequencing in a study of T cell responses to AZD1222 COVID-19 vaccine. Sequencing used immunoSEQ multiplex PCR; TCRdb keeps in-frame clones, though not all of them. This table has some 150,000 clones, around 85% appearing once. The CDR3 length is 14 residues. V was trimmed by 0 bases and J by 6 bases, leaving 13 bases between them. Germline lookup yields CDR1 SGDLS and CDR2 YYNGEE. This material consisted of peripheral blood, taken 28 days after the second dose of the MenACWY control vaccine. This receptor was identified in an adult who received the MenACWY meningococcal vaccine as a control. The chain joins TRBV9 to TRBJ2-7; TRBD2 might be the D (5 bases). The CDR3 is CASSVEDSDGEQYF. CDR3 bases: TGTGCCAGCAGCGTAGAGGACTCGGATGGCGAGCAGTACTTC. The full variable domain, completed using reference TRBV9 and TRBJ2-7, is DSGVTQTPKHLITATGQRVTLRCSPRSGDLSVYWYQQSLDQGLQFLIQYYNGEERAKGNILERFSAQQFPDLHSELNLSSLELGDSALYFCASSVEDSDGEQYFGPGTRLTVT.